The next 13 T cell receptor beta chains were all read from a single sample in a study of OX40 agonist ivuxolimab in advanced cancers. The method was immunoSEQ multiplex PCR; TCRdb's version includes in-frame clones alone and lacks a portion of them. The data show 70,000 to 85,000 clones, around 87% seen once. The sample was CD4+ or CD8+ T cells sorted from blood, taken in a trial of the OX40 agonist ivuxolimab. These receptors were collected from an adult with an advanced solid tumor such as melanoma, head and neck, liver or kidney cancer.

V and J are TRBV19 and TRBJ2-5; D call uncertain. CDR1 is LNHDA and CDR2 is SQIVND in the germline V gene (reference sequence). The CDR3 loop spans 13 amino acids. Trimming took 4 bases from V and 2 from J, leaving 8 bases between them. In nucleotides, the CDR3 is TGTGCCAGTAGTACCCCTCCTCAAGAGACCCAGTACTTC. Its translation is CASSTPPQETQYF.

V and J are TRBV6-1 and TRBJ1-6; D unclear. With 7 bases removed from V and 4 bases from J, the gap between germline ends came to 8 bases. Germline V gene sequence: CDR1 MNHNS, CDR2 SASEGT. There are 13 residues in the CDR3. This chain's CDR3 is CASNTGYNSPLHF. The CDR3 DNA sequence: TGTGCCAGCAACACCGGGTATAATTCACCCCTCCACTTT.

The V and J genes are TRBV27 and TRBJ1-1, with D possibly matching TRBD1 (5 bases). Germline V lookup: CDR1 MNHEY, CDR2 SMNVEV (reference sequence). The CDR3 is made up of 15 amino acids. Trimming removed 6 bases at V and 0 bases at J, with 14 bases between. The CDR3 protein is CASRRQGYLNTEAFF. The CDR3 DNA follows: TGTGCCAGCAGAAGGCAGGGATATTTGAACACTGAAGCTTTCTTT.

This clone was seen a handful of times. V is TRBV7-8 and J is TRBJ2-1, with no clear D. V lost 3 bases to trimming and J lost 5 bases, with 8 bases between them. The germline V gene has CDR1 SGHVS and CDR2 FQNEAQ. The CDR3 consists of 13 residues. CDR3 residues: CASSFGMDNEQFF. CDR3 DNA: TGTGCCAGCAGCTTTGGAATGGACAATGAGCAGTTCTTC. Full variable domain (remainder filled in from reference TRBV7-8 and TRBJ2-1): GAGVSQSPRYKVAKRGQDVALRCDPISGHVSLFWYQQALGQGPEFLTYFQNEAQLDKSGLPSDRFFAERPEGSVSTLKIQRTQQEDSAVYLCASSFGMDNEQFFGPGTRLTVL.

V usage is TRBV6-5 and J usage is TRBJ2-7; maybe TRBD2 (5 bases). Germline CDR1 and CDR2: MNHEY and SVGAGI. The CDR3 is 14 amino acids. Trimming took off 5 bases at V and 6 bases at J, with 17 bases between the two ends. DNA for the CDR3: TGTGCCAGCAGTCATGACCCCAATCGGGGCGAGCAGTACTTC. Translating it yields CASSHDPNRGEQYF.

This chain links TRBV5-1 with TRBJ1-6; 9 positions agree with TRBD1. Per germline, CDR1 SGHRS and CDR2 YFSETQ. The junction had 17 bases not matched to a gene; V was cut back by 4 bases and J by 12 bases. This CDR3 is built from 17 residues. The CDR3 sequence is CASSPVWDRVLYRPLHF. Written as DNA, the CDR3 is TGCGCCAGCAGCCCGGTGTGGGACAGGGTTCTGTATCGACCCCTCCACTTT.

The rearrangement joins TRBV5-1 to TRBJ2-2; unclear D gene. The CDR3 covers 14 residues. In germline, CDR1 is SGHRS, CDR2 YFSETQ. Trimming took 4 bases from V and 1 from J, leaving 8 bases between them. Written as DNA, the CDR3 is TGCGCCAGCAGCGATTCAGGGAACACCGGGGAGCTGTTTTTT. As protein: CASSDSGNTGELFF.

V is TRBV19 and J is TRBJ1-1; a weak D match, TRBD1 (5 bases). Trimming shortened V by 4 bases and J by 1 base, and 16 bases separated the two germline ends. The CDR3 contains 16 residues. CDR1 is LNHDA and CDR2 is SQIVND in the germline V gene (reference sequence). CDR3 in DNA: TGTGCCAGTAGTACCCCCTACACGGGACCGAACACTGAAGCTTTCTTT. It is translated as CASSTPYTGPNTEAFF.

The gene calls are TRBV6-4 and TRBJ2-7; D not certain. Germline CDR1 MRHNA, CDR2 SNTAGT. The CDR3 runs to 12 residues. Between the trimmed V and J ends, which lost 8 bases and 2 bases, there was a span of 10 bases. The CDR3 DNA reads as TGTGCCAGCGGTGGGCCACCCTACGAGCAGTACTTC. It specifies CASGGPPYEQYF.

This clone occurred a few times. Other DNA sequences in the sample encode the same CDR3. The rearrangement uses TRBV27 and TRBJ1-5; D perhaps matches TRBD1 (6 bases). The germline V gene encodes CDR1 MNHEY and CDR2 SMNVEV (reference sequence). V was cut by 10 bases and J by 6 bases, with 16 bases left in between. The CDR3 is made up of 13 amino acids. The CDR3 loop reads CATRRGGGQPQHF. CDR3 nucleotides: TGTGCCACCCGGCGGGGAGGGGGTCAGCCCCAGCATTTT.

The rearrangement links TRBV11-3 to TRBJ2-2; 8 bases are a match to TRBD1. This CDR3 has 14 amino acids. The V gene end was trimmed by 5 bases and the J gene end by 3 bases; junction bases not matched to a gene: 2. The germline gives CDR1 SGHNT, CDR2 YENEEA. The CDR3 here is CASSRTGYTGELFF. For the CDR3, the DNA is TGTGCCAGCAGCCGGACAGGGTACACCGGGGAGCTGTTTTTT.

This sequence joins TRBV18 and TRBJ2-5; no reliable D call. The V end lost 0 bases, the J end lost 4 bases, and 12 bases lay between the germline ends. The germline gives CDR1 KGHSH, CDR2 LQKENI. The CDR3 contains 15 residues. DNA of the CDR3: TGTGCCAGCTCACCACCCACAACAGAGCGAGAGACCCAGTACTTC. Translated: CASSPPTTERETQYF.

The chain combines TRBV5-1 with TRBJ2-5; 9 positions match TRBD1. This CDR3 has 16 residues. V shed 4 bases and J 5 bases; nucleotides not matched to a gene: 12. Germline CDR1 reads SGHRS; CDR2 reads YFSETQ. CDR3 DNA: TGCGCCAGCAGCATGGGGGGACAGGGTACAGGGGAGACCCAGTACTTC. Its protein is CASSMGGQGTGETQYF. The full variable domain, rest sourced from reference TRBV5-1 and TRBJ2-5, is KAGVTQTPRYLIKTRGQQVTLSCSPISGHRSVSWYQQTPGQGLQFLFEYFSETQRNKGNFPGRFSGRQFSNSRSEMNVSTLELGDSALYLCASSMGGQGTGETQYFGPGTRLLVL.